These 2 T cell receptor beta chains were sequenced from one sample in a study of cytomegalovirus exposure and HLA in healthy donors. Both 60 Vbeta primers and 13 Jbeta primers went into the PCR. Using immunoSEQ multiplex PCR, the repertoire was profiled, and TCRdb retains in-frame clones only, with some absent. Counted here are around 70,000 clones, roughly two thirds occurring once; the ten biggest clones make up 4.9%. The sequenced sample was PBMCs. The receptor source for this set is a man in his fifties or sixties in good health and CMV-seropositive.

The chain joins TRBV19 to TRBJ1-1; D gene unclear. V lost 10 bases, J lost 1 base, and 19 bases lay in between. This CDR3 has 15 residues. Germline CDR1 is LNHDA and CDR2 is SQIVND (reference sequence). CDR3 bases: TGTGCCACCACTAGCGGCCCCAGCCCGAACACTGAAGCTTTCTTT. Amino acids: CATTSGPSPNTEAFF.

Only a few counts were recorded for this clone. The V call is TRBV6-5, the J call TRBJ1-2; weak D call: TRBD1 (5 bases). The germline V gene encodes CDR1 MNHEY and CDR2 SVGAGI. V lost 2 bases and J 8 bases, leaving 12 bases between the germline ends. The CDR3 totals 13 residues. CDR3 loop: CASSYGSGEGYTF. The CDR3 DNA is TGTGCCAGCAGTTACGGCTCGGGGGAAGGCTACACCTTC.